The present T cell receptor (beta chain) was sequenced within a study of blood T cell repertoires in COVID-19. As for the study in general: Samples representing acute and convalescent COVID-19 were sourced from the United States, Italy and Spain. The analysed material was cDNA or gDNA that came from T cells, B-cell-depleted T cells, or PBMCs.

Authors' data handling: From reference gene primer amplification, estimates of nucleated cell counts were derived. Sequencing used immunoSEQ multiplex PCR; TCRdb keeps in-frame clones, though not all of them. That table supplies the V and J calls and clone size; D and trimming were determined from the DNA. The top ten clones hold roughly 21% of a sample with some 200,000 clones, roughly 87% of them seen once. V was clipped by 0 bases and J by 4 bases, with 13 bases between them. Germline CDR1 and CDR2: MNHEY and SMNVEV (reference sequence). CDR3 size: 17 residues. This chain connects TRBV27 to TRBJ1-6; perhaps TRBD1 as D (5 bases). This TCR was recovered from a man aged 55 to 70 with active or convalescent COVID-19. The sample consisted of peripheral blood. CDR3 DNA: TGTGCCAGCAGTTTATCAAAGAGGCAGGGTTATAATTCACCCCTCCACTTT. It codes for CASSLSKRQGYNSPLHF.